The source of this T cell receptor beta chain is a study of cytomegalovirus exposure and HLA in healthy donors (dated by TCRdb to about 2017). General notes on the study: An earlier analysis of some 550 of the donors reported about 290 Gb of sequence data and about 100 million unique TCR beta sequences from 150 million to 200 million T cells. An early release covering just under 650 HLA-typed donors comprised approximately 290 gigabases of sequencing data and tens of millions of unique TCR sequences. Of the approximately 400 genotyped donors, approximately 83% fell in the genetic ancestry cluster associated with self-reported Caucasian donors. The aim of the study was to test whether cataloging public T cell receptors could identify signatures of past pathogen exposure. Using immunosequencing, the study profiled T cell repertoires from 666 subjects and related those repertoires to cytomegalovirus serostatus. Along with the roughly 700-subject first cohort, a separate validation cohort of more than 90 different subjects was used. The study combined high-throughput TCR immunosequencing, statistical association of individual TCRs with disease status, and machine learning to predict cytomegalovirus infection status. A later analysis re-analyzed previously published TCR beta repertoires from about 600 donors and added high-resolution HLA genotyping to study TCR occurrence patterns. In the later analysis, no new phenotypic data were used to find candidate immune exposures; instead, reliance was placed on TCR beta sequences and their occurrence across donors. In an earlier analysis of 587 of the donors, high-throughput TCR beta sequencing was used to judge whether each TCR beta V gene segment behaved as functional or pseudogenic. Donor age, sex, ethnicity and CMV serostatus were collected together with the repertoire data. A later genetic analysis took genome-wide SNP genotypes for about 55% of the 666 donors and used that subset as a discovery cohort. Every repertoire in the discovery cohort had been generated on one and the same sequencing platform. Both class I and class II loci were covered by HLA typing, at four-digit resolution. Typing coverage varied by locus: about 620-630 donors for A, B, C, DRB1 and DQB1; 522 for DQA1; 606 for DPA1; some 470 for DPB1. Four to six DR-DQ haplotypes were handled as single units for association and clustering, since linkage in the cohort was strong. Across some 400 genotyped donors of the cohort, an average of approximately 200,000 unique TCR beta nucleotide sequences per donor were sequenced, and roughly 17% of those sequences were non-productive.

This clone was seen more than once but under ten times. Its binding antigen is unknown. Per-base qualities were not stored, and no clone one base away is much larger. Receptors were amplified or captured by the immunoSEQ multiplex PCR assay. For the multiplex PCR, a mixture combining 60 forward primers for TCR Vbeta segments and 13 reverse primers for TCR Jbeta segments was used. The CDR3 region of rearranged TCR beta genes was amplified from genomic DNA by a multiplex PCR assay. Amplified TCR beta libraries were sequenced as 87-base-pair reads on the Illumina HiSeq System. Under the source paper's analysis protocol: In a later analysis, 70 million to 95 million unique TCR beta chains were counted across the 500 to 850 repertoires, and approximately 11 million of these chains were shared by at least two donors. A nearest-neighbor algorithm error-corrected the raw reads and collapsed the reads into unique sequences, merging closely related sequences to remove PCR and sequencing errors. V, D and J gene segments were assigned by aligning CDR3 sequences to IMGT reference sequences. For a sequence to be retained, a match of at least six nucleotides was required to both a V gene segment and a J gene segment. Rearrangements were classified as productive when the CDR3 lacked stop codons and remained in frame with V and J, and all other rearrangements were classified as non-productive. Following IMGT convention, CDR3 was defined as the stretch from the second conserved V-encoded cysteine up to the conserved J-encoded phenylalanine. In an earlier analysis of around 540 of the donors, sequences lacking an unambiguous match to a single V gene segment were excluded. In an earlier analysis of a few hundred of the donors, V segments were called functional above 56.7% productive rearrangements and were called segregating when the between-donor standard deviation exceeded 5%. A statistical classification framework was built for diagnosing cytomegalovirus status from the catalog of TCR beta chain sequences. In a later analysis, V and J genes were assigned by comparing TCR nucleotide sequences against IMGT/GENE-DB human TR gene sequences. A later analysis assigned CDR3 sequences and most-parsimonious VDJ recombination scenarios with the TCRdist pipeline. In a later analysis, each TCR beta chain was defined by its CDR3 amino acid sequence together with its V-gene family, and reads lacking a unique V-gene family were excluded. In a later analysis, several hundred highly shared, low-generation-probability nucleotide sequences were removed to address suspected cross-contamination and a sequencing artifact. For each public chain, a later analysis derived a clonal expansion index from normalized ranks of inferred template counts within each repertoire. A later analysis computed generation probabilities with a VDJ recombination model fitted to out-of-frame rearrangements, and checked the results against IGoR. Hypergeometric tests were used in a later analysis to score TCR-TCR, TCR-HLA and TCR-CMV co-occurrence, with a repertoire-size bias correction applied to the TCR pairs. False discovery rates were estimated in a later analysis by permuting HLA or CMV assignments 20 times. In a later analysis, co-occurring TCRs were grouped using DBSCAN, and TCRdist sequence similarity was added for clustering within HLA-allele-positive subsets. For co-occurrence clustering, repertoires with fewer than 30,000 or more than 120,000 public chains were excluded, along with a handful of repertoires with anomalous nucleotide sharing. TCRdb retrieved this table from immuneACCESS and kept in-frame rearrangements only. Not all clones are present; in checked studies, unresolved V genes account for under half, and no reason is known for the remainder. V and J calls and clone size are given by that table; D and trimming were obtained from the DNA. This sample has roughly 160,000 clones in its table, and roughly 84% of those were observed once. The top ten hold 0.38% of the sample.

The cohort comprised fewer than 700 healthy bone marrow donors. At the time of sampling, every cohort member was nominally healthy, though immune exposures that went unrecorded were likely present. The donor was CMV seronegative and was included in the group of 352 seronegative cohort members. Each donor provided a peripheral blood sample, and peripheral blood mononuclear cells were used for TCR beta sequencing. The Qiagen DNeasy Blood Extraction Kit was used to extract genomic DNA from the blood cell samples. V is cut back by 6 bases and J by 4 bases, with 5 bases in the junction unmatched. The germline V gene supplies CDR1 SNHLY and CDR2 FYNNEI. The CDR3 runs 15 amino acids, cysteine and phenylalanine included. CDR3 DNA only is kept here, 45 bases in frame from base 1. What the study reported, not specific to this receptor: Correlated functional status among segregating V segments might be attributable to linkage disequilibrium, but an unknown experimental factor could not be ruled out. In vitro tests confirmed that a few of the cytomegalovirus-associated TCR beta chains recognize cytomegalovirus antigens. A cluster of highly shared sequence variants was judged likely to be a technical artifact of the sequencing pipeline. A later analysis reported that several top co-occurrence clusters appeared linked to parvovirus B19, influenza, CMV and Epstein-Barr virus. Because counts were too low, approximately 18 rarely observed V segments, including chromosome 9 orphons, were excluded from the earlier analysis of around 640 of the donors. Because HLA typing was unavailable for some donors at each locus, only the typed subset was used in association tests. In the study, approximately 160 TCR beta chains were listed as associated with cytomegalovirus. Strong co-occurrence of HLA alleles, especially DR and DQ, made assigning TCR associations to individual alleles difficult. Only TCR beta chains were sequenced in this cohort, and the absence of alpha or paired-chain data limited detectable features. In a later analysis, TCR association rates were found to vary across HLA loci, with the most associated TCRs seen for DRB1 alleles and the fewest for HLA-C alleles. According to a later genetic analysis, donors in an Asian-associated ancestry cluster had fewer N-insertions in productive TCRs than the roughly 700-donor mean. Some IMGT-functional V segments, including TRBV6-2 and TRBV6-3, could not be told apart with the 87-base-pair reads, so those segments were excluded. The presence/absence analyses assumed that sequencing depth was roughly uniform across donors, and that assumption may not be true. A later analysis found that HLA-associated TCR beta chains were more clonally expanded and had lower generation probabilities than equally common non-associated chains. Broadly in line with IMGT annotations, most TCR beta V segments showed up in productive rearrangements about 87% or about 30% of the time in an earlier analysis of some 590 of the donors. Most TCR sequences were seen in very few donors, while some public TCRs were found in many individuals. A further reported finding was that TCR beta sequences accurately predicted the HLA-A and HLA-B alleles for most subjects in the first cohort. The authors suggested that the approach could potentially be extended to other disease states and immunological phenotypes. A later genetic analysis associated a missense DCLRE1C variant with V-gene and J-gene trimming of TCR beta chains, and an independent cohort replicated the association. A later analysis found that most CMV-associated TCR beta chains appeared HLA-restricted, with HLA associations seemingly driven largely by CMV exposure. A later analysis associated 15,000 or so TCR beta sequences with specific HLA alleles at a false discovery rate of 0.05. Immune exposure information for the cohort was limited to CMV serostatus. Cytomegalovirus status was reported to be diagnosed by the classifier with high specificity and sensitivity in both the original and validation cohorts.

The specimen sequenced was PBMCs. The receptor was derived from a boy younger than 10 in good health and CMV-seronegative. The chain is made from TRBV2 and TRBJ2-1; 11 nucleotides in the junction match TRBD2. The nucleotide sequence is given as TGTGCCAGCAGGCAAGGGACTAGCGGATACAATGAGCAGTTCTTC. This sequence encodes CASRQGTSGYNEQFF.